The 26 T cell receptor beta chains given below trace back to one sample, sequenced in a study of beta chain features in type 1 diabetes. The entirety of the isolated RNA underwent reverse transcription, so expressed TCRB transcripts were sequenced. Clones were read by immunoSEQ multiplex PCR, and TCRdb kept only the in-frame ones, dropping some. The repertoire has fewer than 200,000 clones, 13% of them found once; the top ten carry roughly 0.6%. The sequenced sample consisted of central memory CD4+ T cells from blood. These receptors were obtained from a woman aged 18-29 years in good health.

This clone was seen more than once but under ten times. The V gene is TRBV7-2, the J gene TRBJ2-7; 7 bases agree with TRBD1. CDR1 is SGHTA and CDR2 is FQGNSA in the germline V gene. J was trimmed by 2 bases and V by 5 bases; bases with no gene match: 9. The CDR3 has 15 residues. The CDR3 coding sequence is TGTGCCAGCAGCCGTAGGGGGCAGCAAGCCTACGAGCAGTACTTC. It is translated as CASSRRGQQAYEQYF.

This clone showed up just a few times. The V call is TRBV7-8, the J call TRBJ2-3; D unclear. Trimming stripped 5 bases from V and 1 base from J, with 16 bases between. Per the germline V gene, CDR1 is SGHVS and CDR2 is FQNEAQ. The CDR3 sequence is 16 residues long. DNA of the CDR3: TGTGCCAGCAGCCCGTTCGCCAGGCGCGGCACAGATACGCAGTATTTT. Protein product: CASSPFARRGTDTQYF.

The rearrangement uses TRBV7-6 and TRBJ2-7, with 7 bases that match TRBD2. The J segment lost 3 bases and the V segment lost 5 bases, leaving 4 bases of the junction unmatched. CDR3 length: 13 residues. Germline V CDR1 and CDR2: SGHVS, FNYEAQ. The CDR3 DNA reads TGTGCCAGCAGCATGGGGAGGGACTACGAGCAGTACTTC. Amino acid sequence: CASSMGRDYEQYF.

This clone has a handful of counts. The chain links TRBV5-1 to TRBJ2-3, with 9 bases lining up with TRBD2. Germline loops: CDR1 SGHRS, CDR2 YFSETQ. The CDR3 runs to 13 residues. Trimming took 3 bases from V and 6 from J; bases not matched to a gene: 2. In DNA, the CDR3 is TGCGCCAGCAGCTCCGGGACTAGCGATACGCAGTATTTT. Protein sequence: CASSSGTSDTQYF.

The V gene is TRBV5-5, the J gene TRBJ1-5; D possibly corresponds to TRBD1 (5 bases). The CDR3 contains 15 residues. Germline loops: CDR1 SGHKS, CDR2 YYEKEE (reference sequence). The V and J ends lost 4 bases and 6 bases respectively, with 17 bases between them. CDR3 amino acids: CASSPDVAGLQPQHF. CDR3 nucleotides: TGTGCCAGCAGCCCGGATGTGGCAGGGCTTCAGCCCCAGCATTTT.

The chain carries TRBV4-1 and TRBJ2-1; 13 bases align to TRBD2. The germline V gene has CDR1 MGHRA and CDR2 YSYEKL. The V and J ends lost 4 bases and 5 bases, in that order; junction bases with no gene match: 2. There are 15 residues in the CDR3. CDR3 region: CASSRGLAGDNEQFF. CDR3 coding DNA: TGCGCCAGCAGCCGAGGACTAGCGGGGGACAATGAGCAGTTCTTC.

This clone was counted between two and nine times. The chain links TRBV14 to TRBJ2-7; TRBD2 matches 9 bases. The germline V gene has CDR1 SGHDN and CDR2 FVKESK. The J segment lost 6 bases and the V segment lost 6 bases, leaving 15 bases of the junction unmatched. The CDR3 has 16 residues. CDR3 residues: CASSWGSGSRPGEQYF. In DNA, the CDR3 is TGTGCCAGCAGTTGGGGTAGCGGGAGTAGGCCAGGCGAGCAGTACTTC. The variable domain in full, with the rest retrieved from reference TRBV14 and TRBJ2-7, is EAGVTQFPSHSVIEKGQTVTLRCDPISGHDNLYWYRRVMGKEIKFLLHFVKESKQDESGMPNNRFLAERTGGTYSTLKVQPAELEDSGVYFCASSWGSGSRPGEQYFGPGTRLTVT.

The CDR3 loop reads CASSLRPGGTEAFF. The CDR3 nucleotides are TGTGCCAGCAGCTTACGACCCGGGGGAACTGAAGCTTTCTTT. The genes are TRBV9 and TRBJ1-1; perhaps TRBD1 as D (5 bases). The CDR3 has 14 amino acids. V shed 4 bases and J shed 5 bases, with 15 bases lying between them. CDR1 is SGDLS, CDR2 YYNGEE, per germline.

The chain combines TRBV19 with TRBJ1-1; 7 bases agree with TRBD1. CDR3 size: 12 residues. Germline V gives CDR1 LNHDA, CDR2 SQIVND (reference sequence). Unmatched junction bases numbered 2, after V lost 4 bases and J lost 6 bases. The DNA of the CDR3 is TGTGCCAGTAGTAAGGGACAGTCTGAAGCTTTCTTT. This translates into CASSKGQSEAFF.

This clone was seen ten or more times. The chain employs TRBV2 and TRBJ2-2; possibly TRBD1 for D (5 bases). Germline CDR1 and CDR2: SNHLY and FYNNEI. This CDR3 region has 13 residues. Trimming pared 6 bases from V and 4 bases from J, leaving 9 bases between. CDR3 region: CASSQGITGELFF. In DNA, the CDR3 is TGTGCCAGCAGCCAGGGTATCACCGGGGAGCTGTTTTTT.

The chain has TRBV19 and TRBJ2-7, with D possibly TRBD2 on 5 matching bases. Trimming cost V 4 bases and J 5 bases, with 9 bases left between them. The CDR3 runs 12 residues. From germline, CDR1 is LNHDA and CDR2 SQIVND (reference sequence). CDR3 region: CASSNLRDEQYF. CDR3 in DNA: TGTGCCAGTAGTAACCTGAGGGACGAGCAGTACTTC.

This clone was picked up a small number of times. This chain links TRBV5-4 with TRBJ1-2; weak D call: TRBD1 (6 bases). CDR1 SGHNT and CDR2 YYREEE come from the germline V gene (reference sequence). This CDR3 has 11 amino acids. Trimming removed 4 bases at V and 7 bases at J, with 8 bases between. CDR3: CASSRTVGYTF. In nucleotides, the CDR3 is TGTGCCAGCAGCCGGACAGTTGGCTACACCTTC.

This clone has only a few counts. V is TRBV6-1 and J is TRBJ2-1; 8 bases align to TRBD1. Germline V CDR1 and CDR2: MNHNS, SASEGT. The CDR3 runs 13 residues. V lost 10 bases to trimming and J lost 2 bases; unmatched junction nucleotides: 4. CDR3 in DNA: TGTGCCACCCGACAGGGGACCTACAATGAGCAGTTCTTC. It translates to CATRQGTYNEQFF.

The V gene is TRBV18, the J gene TRBJ2-7, with D perhaps TRBD1 (6 bases). V was clipped by 6 bases and J by 1 base, with 10 bases between them. This CDR3 comprises 13 residues. The germline CDR1 and CDR2 sequences are KGHSH and LQKENI. CDR3 in amino acids: CASSKQGSYEQYF. In nucleotides, the CDR3 is TGTGCCAGCTCTAAACAGGGATCCTACGAGCAGTACTTC.

The sample holds a few counts of this clone. V usage is TRBV7-9 and J usage is TRBJ2-7; 9 nucleotides line up with TRBD1. Per germline, CDR1 SEHNR and CDR2 FQNEAQ (reference sequence). V lost 4 bases and J lost 1; bases outside the gene matches: 8. The CDR3 runs to 16 residues. CDR3 amino acids: CASSSPRDRVSYEQYF. CDR3 nucleotides: TGTGCCAGCAGCTCACCCCGGGACAGGGTTTCCTACGAGCAGTACTTC.

This chain connects TRBV6-4 to TRBJ1-1; 8 positions agree with TRBD1. Germline assignment: CDR1 MRHNA and CDR2 SNTAGT. This CDR3 contains 14 residues. With V trimmed by 10 bases and J by 5 bases, 12 bases remained unmatched. DNA for the CDR3: TGTGCCACAGAGGACAGGGTTTGGGGGACTGAAGCTTTCTTT. Protein sequence: CATEDRVWGTEAFF.

The chain couples TRBV15 to TRBJ1-1; the match to TRBD1 covers 12 bases. The CDR3 runs to 16 residues. Germline V CDR1 and CDR2: LNHNV, YYDKDF (reference sequence). V gave up 4 bases and J gave up 7 bases; unmatched junction bases: 10. The CDR3 DNA sequence: TGTGCCACCAGCACCCGGGACAGGGGGCAATCATATGAAGCTTTCTTT. This codes for CATSTRDRGQSYEAFF.

The rearrangement links TRBV15 to TRBJ2-1; perhaps TRBD1 as D (5 bases). Germline-derived CDR1 and CDR2 are LNHNV and YYDKDF (reference sequence). CDR3 length equals 14 residues. V lost 3 bases, J lost 6 bases, and 12 bases lay in between. The CDR3 bases are TGTGCCACCAGCAGTATAGTACAGGCCAATGAGCAGTTCTTC. Its translation is CATSSIVQANEQFF.

In this sample, this clone turned up a few times. The CDR3 spells CASSLSGREVDTQYF. The CDR3, as DNA: TGTGCCAGCAGCCTGAGCGGGAGGGAAGTAGATACGCAGTATTTT. This chain connects TRBV7-3 to TRBJ2-3; 10 positions match TRBD2. J gave up 5 bases and V 5 bases, and 7 bases lay outside the gene matches. Germline values: CDR1 SGHTA, CDR2 FQGTGA. The CDR3 totals 15 residues.

J is TRBJ2-7 and V is TRBV28, with D perhaps TRBD1 (6 bases). V dropped 4 bases and J dropped 3 bases, with 19 bases sitting between them. The germline CDR1 and CDR2 sequences are MDHEN and SYDVKM. The length of the CDR3 is 16 residues. The CDR3 sequence: CASSSDSMSPLYEQYF. CDR3 nucleotides: TGTGCCAGCAGTTCGGACAGTATGTCCCCCCTCTACGAGCAGTACTTC.

The genes are TRBV27 and TRBJ2-3; 13 nucleotides agree with TRBD2. Germline-derived CDR1 and CDR2 are MNHEY and SMNVEV (reference sequence). The CDR3 is 16 amino acids. The V and J ends lost 4 bases and 2 bases, in that order; junction bases with no gene match: 3. CDR3 nucleotide sequence: TGTGCCAGCAGTTCCACTAGCGGGAGGGCCACAGATACGCAGTATTTT. It yields the protein CASSSTSGRATDTQYF.

This clone occurred many times. This rearrangement joins TRBV10-3 to TRBJ2-1; TRBD2 aligns across 9 bases. The CDR3 extends over 12 amino acids. The germline V gene encodes CDR1 ENHRY and CDR2 SYGVKD. After removal of 9 bases from V and 8 bases from J, the junction contained 5 bases not matched to a gene. In DNA, the CDR3 is TGTGCCATAGTCAGCGGGAGGCATGAGCAGTTCTTC. Translating gives CAIVSGRHEQFF.

This clone was counted a few times. This chain uses TRBV2 with TRBJ1-2, with TRBD1 identical over 7 bases. The junction had 9 bases not matched to a gene; V was cut back by 7 bases and J by 1 base. Germline CDR1 SNHLY, CDR2 FYNNEI. There are 15 residues in the CDR3. The DNA of the CDR3 is TGTGCCAGCACGAGACAGGGACATAATAACTATGGCTACACCTTC. It yields the protein CASTRQGHNNYGYTF.

The chain uses TRBV2 and TRBJ2-3; TRBD1 matches at 9 bases. Germline V gene data show CDR1 as SNHLY and CDR2 as FYNNEI. The V and J ends lost 7 bases and 5 bases, in that order; junction bases with no gene match: 7. CDR3 length: 14 residues. CDR3 nucleotides: TGTGCCAGCACGGGACAGGGCTTGAGAGATACGCAGTATTTT. Amino acid sequence: CASTGQGLRDTQYF.

The CDR3 region has the DNA TGTGCCAGCAGCTCACAGGGGTTGGCTAATGAAAAACTGTTTTTT. It translates to CASSSQGLANEKLFF. This sequence joins TRBV6-5 and TRBJ1-4; 7 bases map to TRBD1. V shed 6 bases, J shed 3 bases, and the junction held 7 bases outside the gene matches. Germline CDR1 and CDR2: MNHEY and SVGAGI. The CDR3 totals 15 residues.

The chain is built from TRBV6-5 and TRBJ2-1; 7 nucleotides align to TRBD1. Germline values: CDR1 MNHEY, CDR2 SVGAGI. The CDR3 covers 16 residues. J lost 4 bases, V lost 4 bases, and 10 bases had no gene match. CDR3 bases: TGTGCCAGCAGTTTCAATGACAGGGTAATATACAATGAGCAGTTCTTC. It yields the protein CASSFNDRVIYNEQFF.